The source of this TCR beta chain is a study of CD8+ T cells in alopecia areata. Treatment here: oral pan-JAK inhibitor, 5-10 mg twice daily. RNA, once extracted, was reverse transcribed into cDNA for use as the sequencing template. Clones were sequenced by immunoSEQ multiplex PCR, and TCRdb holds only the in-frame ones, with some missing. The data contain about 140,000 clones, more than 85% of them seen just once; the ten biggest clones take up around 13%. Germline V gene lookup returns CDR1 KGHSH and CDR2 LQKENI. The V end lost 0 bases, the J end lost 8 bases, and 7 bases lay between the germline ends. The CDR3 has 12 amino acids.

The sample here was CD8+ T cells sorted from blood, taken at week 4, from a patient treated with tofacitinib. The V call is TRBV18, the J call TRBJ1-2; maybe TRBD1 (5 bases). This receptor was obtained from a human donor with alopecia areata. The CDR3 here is CASSPPGEGYTF. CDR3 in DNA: TGTGCCAGCTCACCACCGGGGGAAGGCTACACCTTC.